What follows is one TCR beta chain and its context. Its target is unknown. Using immunoSEQ multiplex PCR, the repertoire was profiled, and TCRdb retains in-frame clones only, with some absent. The repertoire includes over 85,000 clones, about four fifths of them detected once, and less than 20% sits in the top ten. The entry originates in a study of PD-1 blockade in classical Hodgkin lymphoma. The germline gives CDR1 SEHNR, CDR2 FQNEAQ (reference sequence). V gave up 2 bases and J gave up 6 bases; unmatched junction bases: 2. The CDR3 has 13 amino acids. Broader study findings: The study reported lower baseline TCR diversity in newly diagnosed patients than in healthy donors.

Brentuximab vedotin exposure varied, and every patient relapsed after autologous stem cell transplantation. The receptor's source is a human donor with classical Hodgkin lymphoma. The starting material was peripheral blood mononuclear cells (PBMCs), obtained before the second cycle of nivolumab. This sequence joins TRBV7-9 and TRBJ1-2, with TRBD1 identical over 8 bases. The CDR3 region is CASSLQGADGYTF. The CDR3 region has the DNA TGTGCCAGCAGCTTACAGGGGGCAGATGGCTACACCTTC.